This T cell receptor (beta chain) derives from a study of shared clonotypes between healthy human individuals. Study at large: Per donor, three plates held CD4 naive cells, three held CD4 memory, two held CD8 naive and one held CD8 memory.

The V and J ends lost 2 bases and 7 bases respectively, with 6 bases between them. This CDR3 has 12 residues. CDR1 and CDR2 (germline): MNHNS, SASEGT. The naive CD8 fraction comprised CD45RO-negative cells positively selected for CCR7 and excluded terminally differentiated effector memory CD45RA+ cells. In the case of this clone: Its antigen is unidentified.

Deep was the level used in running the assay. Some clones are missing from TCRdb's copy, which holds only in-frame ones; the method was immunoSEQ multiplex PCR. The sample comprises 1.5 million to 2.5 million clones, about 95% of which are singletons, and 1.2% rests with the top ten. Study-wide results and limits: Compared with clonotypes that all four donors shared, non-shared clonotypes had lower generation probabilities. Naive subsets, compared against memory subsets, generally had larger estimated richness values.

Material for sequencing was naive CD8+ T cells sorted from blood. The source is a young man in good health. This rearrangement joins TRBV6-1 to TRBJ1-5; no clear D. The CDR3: CASSESGQPQHF. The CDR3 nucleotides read TGTGCCAGCAGTGAATCGGGACAGCCCCAGCATTTT.